This TCR beta chain was recovered during a study of a mutant IDH1 vaccine in newly diagnosed glioma. Background on the study: Patients had eight vaccinations, in weeks 1, 3, 5, 7, 11, 15, 19 and 23. Most patients had radiochemotherapy with temozolomide before enrollment; others had one alone. The study, taken as a whole, reports: Pseudoprogression apparently tracked independently of changes in top peripheral T cell clonotypes.

The germline gives CDR1 SGHAT, CDR2 FQNNGV. Trimming stripped 1 base from V and 6 bases from J, with 7 bases between. CDR3 length equals 13 residues. Time point meaning: week 23, last vaccination. Doses consisted of 300 ug of mutant IDH1 20-mer peptide each, paired with topical imiquimod. About this clone itself: As yet, its antigen is unknown.

Sequencing used immunoSEQ multiplex PCR; TCRdb keeps in-frame clones, though not all of them. The sample contains roughly 38,000 clones, around 74% of which appear only once. The receptor's source is a man between 50 and 59 years old with glioma. The genes are TRBV11-2 and TRBJ1-5; D remains ambiguous. The input for sequencing was PBMCs, taken from a glioma patient whose treatment included an IDH1 peptide vaccine. Written as DNA, the CDR3 is TGTGCCAGCAGCTTAGGAGAGGGTCAGCCCCAGCATTTT. Residues: CASSLGEGQPQHF.